This entry lists 7 T cell receptor beta chains sequenced from one sample in a study of blood T cell repertoires in COVID-19. Produced via immunoSEQ multiplex PCR; TCRdb's table is partial and in-frame only. Counted here are approximately 100,000 clones, approximately 84% occurring once; the ten biggest clones make up about 10%. Sequenced material: peripheral blood. The receptors here all came from an older man with acute or convalescent COVID-19.

J is TRBJ2-7 and V is TRBV28, with TRBD2 identical over 13 bases. The CDR3 runs 16 residues. Germline V lookup: CDR1 MDHEN, CDR2 SYDVKM. J was trimmed by 1 base and V by 9 bases; bases with no gene match: 9. CDR3 residues: CASTPAGLAGSYEQYF. CDR3 DNA sequence: TGTGCCAGTACCCCCGCGGGACTAGCGGGGTCCTACGAGCAGTACTTC.

CDR3 coding DNA: TGTGCCAGCCGAACGAAACCCAGACTAGCGGGAGATTATCATGAGCAGTTCTTC. This gives the protein CASRTKPRLAGDYHEQFF. The rearrangement links TRBV3-1 (or the pseudogene TRBV3-2) to TRBJ2-1; TRBD2 matches at 12 bases. The CDR3 covers 18 residues. V lost 8 bases, J lost 8 bases, and 19 bases stayed unmatched. CDR1 is LGHDT, CDR2 YNNKEL, per germline (reference sequence).

The chain joins TRBV12-3 or TRBV12-4 to TRBJ1-2, with D possibly being TRBD1 (6 bases). V dropped 7 bases and J dropped 8 bases, with 17 bases sitting between them. The CDR3 extends over 13 amino acids. CDR3 loop: CASNAGRGEGYTF. In DNA form, the CDR3 reads TGTGCCAGCAACGCGGGGAGGGGGGAAGGCTACACCTTC.

The CDR3 DNA follows: TGTGCCAGCAGTGGGACAGGGGGCATTGGAAACACCATATATTTT. This translates into CASSGTGGIGNTIYF. The chain links TRBV25-1 to TRBJ1-3; the match to TRBD1 covers 11 bases. V lost 4 bases, J lost 3 bases, and 2 bases stayed unmatched. CDR3 length equals 15 residues. Germline CDR1 is MGHDK and CDR2 is SYGVNS.

This chain joins TRBV7-2 and TRBJ1-1; D not resolved. Trimming shortened V by 4 bases and J by 5 bases, and 8 bases separated the two germline ends. Looked up from germline, CDR1 is SGHTA and CDR2 is FQGNSA. This CDR3 comprises 12 residues. The CDR3: CASSSQWTEAFF. The CDR3 nucleotides are TGTGCCAGCAGCTCACAATGGACTGAAGCTTTCTTT.

The chain recombines TRBV15 with TRBJ2-5; 8 bases align to TRBD1. Germline lookup yields CDR1 LNHNV and CDR2 YYDKDF (reference sequence). There are 17 residues in the CDR3. Trimming removed 2 bases from V and 1 base from J; junction bases left unmatched: 9. The DNA of the CDR3 is TGTGCCACCAGCAGACTTCCGGGGGACAGGTCCCAAGAGACCCAGTACTTC. Translating it yields CATSRLPGDRSQETQYF. Using reference TRBV15 and TRBJ2-5 for the parts outside the CDR3, the full variable domain is DAMVIQNPRYQVTQFGKPVTLSCSQTLNHNVMYWYQQKSSQAPKLLFHYYDKDFNNEADTPDNFQSRRPNTSFCFLDIRSPGLGDTAMYLCATSRLPGDRSQETQYFGPGTRLLVL.

The chain recombines TRBV3-1 (or the pseudogene TRBV3-2) with TRBJ1-2; D unclear. V was pared by 3 bases and J by 7 bases, with 15 bases between. CDR1 and CDR2 (germline): LGHDT, YNNKEL (reference sequence). The CDR3 contains 14 residues. The CDR3 spells CASSQAASSLGYTF. The DNA of the CDR3 is TGTGCCAGCAGCCAGGCGGCCTCTAGCCTTGGCTACACCTTC.